One sample yielded the 30 T cell receptor beta chains listed below, sequenced in a study of cytomegalovirus exposure and HLA in healthy donors. The PCR was carried out with 60 Vbeta primers and 13 Jbeta primers. Produced via immunoSEQ multiplex PCR; TCRdb's table is partial and in-frame only. The table has approximately 120,000 clones, 60% to 85% seen once. The sequenced sample consisted of PBMCs. These receptors were collected from a man younger than 45 in good health and CMV-seronegative.

The DNA for the CDR3 is TGTGCCAGCAGCTTGGTGGGACAGGGACATCGAGATACGCAGTATTTT. Its translation: CASSLVGQGHRDTQYF. This chain uses TRBV5-6 with TRBJ2-3; 9 nucleotides match TRBD1. The CDR3 length is 16 residues. From germline, CDR1 is SGHDT and CDR2 YYEEEE. V lost 0 bases, J lost 5 bases, and 7 bases stayed unmatched.

The V call is TRBV15, the J call TRBJ2-5; the match to TRBD2 covers 11 bases. This CDR3 has 15 amino acids. V dropped 0 bases and J dropped 4; count of bases not matched to a gene: 1. Germline V gene lookup returns CDR1 LNHNV and CDR2 YYDKDF (reference sequence). In nucleotides, the CDR3 is TGTGCCACCAGCAGAGATGGGACTAGCGGAGAGACCCAGTACTTC. It is translated as CATSRDGTSGETQYF.

J is TRBJ2-7 and V is TRBV6-5, with 8 bases identical to TRBD1. This CDR3 comprises 15 residues. Germline V gene lookup returns CDR1 MNHEY and CDR2 SVGAGI. V lost 8 bases and J lost 2; bases outside the gene matches: 11. The chain's CDR3 is CASGSPRDRTYEQYF. CDR3 in DNA: TGTGCCAGCGGCTCCCCAAGGGACAGGACCTACGAGCAGTACTTC.

The chain is built from TRBV7-9 and TRBJ1-1; D may be TRBD1 (5 bases). Trimming removed 4 bases at V and 9 bases at J, with 12 bases between. The germline CDR1 and CDR2 sequences are SEHNR and FQNEAQ (reference sequence). CDR3 length: 12 amino acids. DNA for the CDR3: TGTGCCAGCAGCTCGGAACAGGAGAAAGCTTTCTTT. This encodes CASSSEQEKAFF.

V is TRBV7-9 and J is TRBJ2-7, with 7 bases matching TRBD1. The germline V gene has CDR1 SEHNR and CDR2 FQNEAQ (reference sequence). This CDR3 contains 15 residues. V trimming: 6 bases; J trimming: 1 base; junction bases outside the gene matches: 9. CDR3 bases: TGTGCCAGCAGATCAAAACAGGGGCTGTCCTACGAGCAGTACTTC. This sequence encodes CASRSKQGLSYEQYF.

The rearrangement links TRBV6-5 to TRBJ2-5, with D possibly matching TRBD1 (5 bases). The J call may not be correct, given that the DNA end is closer to TRBJ2-7. The CDR3 consists of 13 residues. The germline CDR1 and CDR2 sequences are MNHEY and SVGAGI. The CDR3 protein is CASRRQNTYEQYF. The DNA for the CDR3 is TGTGCCAGCAGGAGACAGAATACCTACGAGCAGTACTTC.

This rearrangement joins TRBV7-9 to TRBJ2-2; D is ambiguous. CDR3 length: 15 residues. Trimming removed 5 bases from V and 1 base from J, with 11 bases in between. Germline V gene sequence: CDR1 SEHNR, CDR2 FQNEAQ (reference sequence). The CDR3 sequence: CASSPSQLNTGELFF. CDR3 in DNA: TGTGCCAGCAGCCCTTCCCAGTTGAACACCGGGGAGCTGTTTTTT.

The V and J genes are TRBV6-5 and TRBJ1-2; a possible D gene is TRBD1 (6 bases). This CDR3 region has 14 residues. From germline, CDR1 is MNHEY and CDR2 SVGAGI. Between the trimmed V and J ends, which lost 6 bases and 0 bases, there was a span of 11 bases. The CDR3 is CASSPGEANYGYTF. CDR3 sequence (DNA): TGTGCCAGCAGCCCAGGGGAAGCTAACTATGGCTACACCTTC.

The chain uses TRBV5-8 and TRBJ1-5; D perhaps matches TRBD1 (5 bases). This CDR3 is built from 18 residues. Germline V gives CDR1 SGHTS, CDR2 YDEGEE. V was clipped by 0 bases and J by 0 bases, with 16 bases between them. The DNA of the CDR3 is TGTGCCAGCAGCTTGGTACAGGCGCTCCGGAATAGCAATCAGCCCCAGCATTTT. It translates to CASSLVQALRNSNQPQHF.

This clone was seen a handful of times. The rearrangement uses TRBV6-1 and TRBJ2-6, with D uncertain. From germline, CDR1 is MNHNS and CDR2 SASEGT. Trimming cost V 2 bases and J 2 bases, with 7 bases left between them. This CDR3 spans 15 amino acids. As DNA, the CDR3 is TGTGCCAGCAGTGAAATGTCTACTGGGGCCAACGTCCTGACTTTC. Protein: CASSEMSTGANVLTF.

The DNA for the CDR3 is TGTGCCAGCAGCCAACCGGGCACCGGGGAGCTGTTTTTT. Translation gives CASSQPGTGELFF. V usage is TRBV14 and J usage is TRBJ2-2; no firm D call. The germline V and J ends were trimmed by 2 bases and 4 bases, with 5 bases remaining between them. CDR1 SGHDN and CDR2 FVKESK come from the germline V gene. The CDR3 is 13 residues long.

V usage is TRBV6-6 and J usage is TRBJ1-2; 8 bases are a match to TRBD1. V lost 6 bases, J lost 6 bases, and 15 bases stayed unmatched. The CDR3 is 16 residues long. CDR1 and CDR2 (germline): MNHNY, SVGAGI (reference sequence). As DNA, the CDR3 is TGTGCCAGCAGGTCCTTACTCGCAGGGGGCGTTAATGGCTACACCTTC. Translation: CASRSLLAGGVNGYTF.

On this clone itself: A junction boundary mismatches the germline segment, possibly from a read error. The chain employs TRBV28 and TRBJ2-3; 12 bases are a match to TRBD1. Germline CDR1 and CDR2: MDHEN and SYDVKM. There are 14 residues in the CDR3. The CDR3 loop is CAGRDRGRSDAQYF. The CDR3 region has the DNA TGTGCCGGAAGGGACAGGGGGCGATCAGATGCGCAGTATTTT.

CDR3 DNA sequence: TGTGCCAGCAGTGACCCGACAGGGCGGAAAGAGACCCAGTACTTC. It yields the protein CASSDPTGRKETQYF. This chain links TRBV25-1 with TRBJ2-5, with 7 bases identical to TRBD1. The V gene's germline CDR1 is MGHDK and CDR2 SYGVNS. The CDR3 spans 15 residues. V was clipped by 3 bases and J by 3 bases; unmatched bases: 7. Looking up the rest from reference TRBV25-1 and TRBJ2-5 gives the full variable domain: EADIYQTPRYLVIGTGKKITLECSQTMGHDKMYWYQQDPGMELHLIHYSYGVNSTEKGDLSSESTVSRIRTEHFPLTLESARPSHTSQYLCASSDPTGRKETQYFGPGTRLLVL.

The chain uses TRBV29-1 and TRBJ2-3; D may be TRBD1 (5 bases). The CDR3 runs 12 residues. The V end was cut by 4 bases, the J end by 6 bases, with 11 bases between. Germline V CDR1 and CDR2: SQVTM, ANQGSEA. CDR3 in amino acids: CSVVSGADTQYF. CDR3 bases: TGCAGCGTTGTGAGTGGGGCGGATACGCAGTATTTT.

The table lists this clone with a few counts. J is TRBJ2-2 and V is TRBV4-1; D is possibly TRBD1 (5 bases). Germline-derived CDR1 and CDR2 are MGHRA and YSYEKL. CDR3 size: 16 residues. Trimming removed 3 bases at V and 3 bases at J, with 14 bases between. The CDR3 is CASSQWAGSDTGELFF. The CDR3 nucleotides read TGCGCCAGCAGCCAGTGGGCAGGGTCAGACACCGGGGAGCTGTTTTTT.

This chain joins TRBV7-9 and TRBJ2-2; 8 nucleotides match TRBD2. Germline CDR1 reads SEHNR; CDR2 reads FQNEAQ (reference sequence). After removal of 5 bases from V and 0 bases from J, the junction contained 2 bases not matched to a gene. The CDR3 extends over 15 amino acids. The CDR3 nucleotides read TGTGCCAGCAGCCGGGGACTAGCGAACACCGGGGAGCTGTTTTTT. Amino acids: CASSRGLANTGELFF. Filled out from reference TRBV7-9 and TRBJ2-2, the complete variable domain reads DTGVSQNPRHKITKRGQNVTFRCDPISEHNRLYWYRQTLGQGPEFLTYFQNEAQLEKSRLLSDRFSAERPKGSFSTLEIQRTEQGDSAMYLCASSRGLANTGELFFGEGSRLTVL.

The chain links TRBV30 to TRBJ1-6; 9 bases line up with TRBD1. V was clipped by 1 base and J by 9 bases; unmatched bases: 7. The CDR3 extends over 15 amino acids. The germline V gene encodes CDR1 GTSNPN and CDR2 SVGIG (reference sequence). This CDR3 is CAWSEGQGITSPLHF. The CDR3 coding sequence is TGTGCCTGGAGTGAAGGACAGGGGATTACTTCACCCCTCCACTTT.

On this clone: The identical CDR3 is also encoded by other nucleotide sequences in the sample. The chain uses TRBV10-3 and TRBJ1-4; D might be TRBD1 (6 bases). The CDR3 sequence is 12 residues long. Per the germline V gene, CDR1 is ENHRY and CDR2 is SYGVKD. Trimming took off 3 bases at V and 10 bases at J, with 9 bases between the two ends. Here the CDR3 reads CAISEGGGKLFF. CDR3 nucleotides: TGTGCCATCAGTGAAGGGGGGGGAAAACTGTTTTTT.

The V and J genes are TRBV5-1 and TRBJ2-7; 9 bases agree with TRBD2. Germline V gives CDR1 SGHRS, CDR2 YFSETQ. Germline trimming cut 3 bases from V and 0 bases from J; bases unmatched to any gene: 4. The CDR3 runs to 15 residues. This chain's CDR3 is CASSSASGNSYEQYF. The CDR3 DNA reads TGCGCCAGCAGCTCCGCTAGCGGGAACTCCTACGAGCAGTACTTC.

This clone was picked up a small number of times. The chain links TRBV28 to TRBJ1-5; tentatively, D is TRBD1 (6 bases). V was cut by 3 bases and J by 6 bases, with 15 bases left in between. The CDR3 consists of 15 residues. Per germline, CDR1 MDHEN and CDR2 SYDVKM. CDR3 residues: CASSLSGATRQPQHF. The CDR3 DNA reads TGTGCCAGCAGTTTGTCAGGGGCAACACGTCAGCCCCAGCATTTT.

This sequence joins TRBV5-1 and TRBJ2-5; D is possibly TRBD2 (5 bases). This CDR3 is built from 14 residues. V was pared by 5 bases and J by 2 bases, with 13 bases between. CDR1 and CDR2 (germline): SGHRS, YFSETQ. CDR3 nucleotide sequence: TGCGCCAGCAGTAGGACTGGAAATCAAGAGACCCAGTACTTC. It yields the protein CASSRTGNQETQYF.

The V and J genes are TRBV19 and TRBJ1-5; D is unclear. Looked up from germline, CDR1 is LNHDA and CDR2 is SQIVND (reference sequence). The CDR3 has 15 residues. The V gene lost 5 bases and the J gene lost 0 bases, with 11 bases spanning the gap. The CDR3 sequence: CASSSLHYSNQPQHF. CDR3 coding DNA: TGTGCCAGTAGTTCTCTACACTATAGCAATCAGCCCCAGCATTTT.

V is TRBV7-2 and J is TRBJ1-2; 8 positions match TRBD1. Looked up from germline, CDR1 is SGHTA and CDR2 is FQGNSA. This CDR3 spans 13 amino acids. After removal of 5 bases from V and 8 bases from J, the junction contained 7 bases not matched to a gene. The CDR3 protein is CASSPTGVTGYTF. The CDR3 DNA follows: TGTGCCAGCAGCCCGACAGGGGTTACCGGCTACACCTTC.

The V gene is TRBV27, the J gene TRBJ2-1; tentatively, D is TRBD2 (6 bases). Germline loops: CDR1 MNHEY, CDR2 SMNVEV (reference sequence). The CDR3 sequence is 17 residues long. Between the trimmed V and J ends, which lost 4 bases and 6 bases, there was a span of 22 bases. CDR3 loop: CASSYSRRAGSPNEQFF. For the CDR3, the DNA is TGTGCCAGCAGTTATTCAAGGAGGGCGGGGTCGCCCAATGAGCAGTTCTTC.

The J gene is TRBJ2-7, the V gene TRBV5-1; 8 nucleotides agree with TRBD2. In germline, CDR1 is SGHRS, CDR2 YFSETQ. This CDR3 spans 15 amino acids. J was trimmed by 4 bases and V by 0 bases; bases with no gene match: 6. The CDR3 region is CASSLGVAGPYEQYF. CDR3 nucleotide sequence: TGCGCCAGCAGCTTGGGAGTAGCGGGACCGTACGAGCAGTACTTC.

The V and J genes are TRBV7-2 and TRBJ2-2; 12 nucleotides match TRBD2. CDR3 size: 15 residues. The V gene's germline CDR1 is SGHTA and CDR2 FQGNSA. V was clipped by 1 base and J by 7 bases; unmatched bases: 1. As DNA, the CDR3 is TGTGCCAGCAGCTTAGGACTAGCGGGGGTCGGGGAGCTGTTTTTT. Protein: CASSLGLAGVGELFF. Looking up the rest from reference TRBV7-2 and TRBJ2-2 gives the full variable domain: GAGVSQSPSNKVTEKGKDVELRCDPISGHTALYWYRQSLGQGLEFLIYFQGNSAPDKSGLPSDRFSAERTGGSVSTLTIQRTQQEDSAVYLCASSLGLAGVGELFFGEGSRLTVL.

The V gene is TRBV5-8, the J gene TRBJ2-7; 15 positions match TRBD2. The CDR3 totals 17 residues. CDR1 and CDR2 from the germline V gene are SGHTS and YDEGEE. Unmatched junction bases numbered 7, after V lost 4 bases and J lost 2 bases. In DNA, the CDR3 is TGTGCCAGCAGCCCCGGGACTAGCGGGAGGCCCCCCTACGAGCAGTACTTC. This translates into CASSPGTSGRPPYEQYF.

CDR3 bases: TGTGCCAGCAGTCTCTCATCGGGACTAGAGATAGAGACCCAGTACTTC. It is translated as CASSLSSGLEIETQYF. The V call is TRBV27, the J call TRBJ2-5, with 8 nucleotides matching TRBD2. The CDR3 contains 16 residues. Trimming took 5 bases from V and 4 from J; bases not matched to a gene: 12. Germline V gene sequence: CDR1 MNHEY, CDR2 SMNVEV (reference sequence).

This clone occurred once. The chain uses TRBV19 and TRBJ2-7, with 9 nucleotides matching TRBD1. Germline trimming cut 3 bases from V and 9 bases from J; bases unmatched to any gene: 12. Germline V lookup: CDR1 LNHDA, CDR2 SQIVND (reference sequence). The CDR3 totals 15 residues. In DNA form, the CDR3 reads TGTGCCAGTAGTATCTCCGGGACAGGGTATATTCGGCAGTACTTC. The encoded protein is CASSISGTGYIRQYF.